A single sample is the source of the 10 T cell receptor beta chains below, sequenced in a study of vaccination effects on CD4 cells after COVID-19. These receptors are not linked to any known antigen. Profiling relied on immunoSEQ multiplex PCR, and the TCRdb table lists in-frame clones only, not all of them. Among 50,000 to 75,000 clones, approximately 80% were seen once, and the ten largest hold about 2.4%. The ViraFEST assay expanded antigen-specific CD4+ T cells with viral peptide pools before sequencing. Subsequent to a culture period of 10 to 11 days, CD4+ T cells were isolated. The source was CD4+ T cells from PBMCs cultured with HCoV-229E spike peptides, collected before COVID-19 vaccination. These receptors were taken from a human donor who received a COVID-19 vaccine.

The chain recombines TRBV3-1 (or the pseudogene TRBV3-2) with TRBJ1-1; D unresolved. The CDR3 loop spans 13 amino acids. CDR1 and CDR2 from the germline V gene are LGHDT and YNNKEL (reference sequence). Trimming took 2 bases from V and 3 from J, leaving 7 bases between them. The chain's CDR3 is CASSQKSYTEAFF. Written as DNA, the CDR3 is TGTGCCAGCAGCCAAAAAAGCTACACTGAAGCTTTCTTT.

The chain couples TRBV7-2 to TRBJ1-2; TRBD1 might be the D (6 bases). Between the trimmed V and J ends, which lost 1 base and 2 bases, there was a span of 11 bases. This CDR3 has 15 amino acids. Germline CDR1 and CDR2: SGHTA and FQGNSA. This CDR3 is CASSLDRVGNYGYTF. The CDR3 DNA follows: TGTGCCAGCAGCTTAGACAGGGTGGGAAACTATGGCTACACCTTC. Together with reference TRBV7-2 and TRBJ1-2, the CDR3 gives the full variable domain: GAGVSQSPSNKVTEKGKDVELRCDPISGHTALYWYRQSLGQGLEFLIYFQGNSAPDKSGLPSDRFSAERTGGSVSTLTIQRTQQEDSAVYLCASSLDRVGNYGYTFGSGTRLTVV.

The gene calls are TRBV6-6 and TRBJ1-2, with a weak D call TRBD1 (5 bases). This CDR3 comprises 13 residues. Trimming removed 7 bases at V and 4 bases at J, with 13 bases between. The germline V gene encodes CDR1 MNHNY and CDR2 SVGAGI (reference sequence). The CDR3 coding sequence is TGTGCCAGCAATGGGGGGATGAGCTATGGCTACACCTTC. Its protein is CASNGGMSYGYTF.

The J gene is TRBJ2-5, the V gene TRBV7-8; the D is unclear. The CDR3 totals 15 residues. The germline V gene encodes CDR1 SGHVS and CDR2 FQNEAQ. Trimming removed 1 base from V and 3 bases from J, with 12 bases in between. The CDR3 protein is CASSLGGSGEETQYF. CDR3 sequence (DNA): TGTGCCAGCAGCTTAGGAGGCTCGGGCGAAGAGACCCAGTACTTC.

This clone occurred a few times. This chain joins TRBV7-8 and TRBJ1-1, with D hard to call. The CDR3 runs 14 residues. CDR1 and CDR2 (germline): SGHVS, FQNEAQ. V dropped 5 bases and J dropped 4 bases, with 14 bases sitting between them. CDR3 bases: TGTGCCAGCAGCCTTCACCCCGCCCGCACTGAAGCTTTCTTT. This encodes CASSLHPARTEAFF. Filled out from reference TRBV7-8 and TRBJ1-1, the complete variable domain reads GAGVSQSPRYKVAKRGQDVALRCDPISGHVSLFWYQQALGQGPEFLTYFQNEAQLDKSGLPSDRFFAERPEGSVSTLKIQRTQQEDSAVYLCASSLHPARTEAFFGQGTRLTVV.

V gene TRBV6-5 combines with J gene TRBJ2-7, with D possibly being TRBD1 (6 bases). Germline-derived CDR1 and CDR2 are MNHEY and SVGAGI. The CDR3 spans 14 residues. Between the trimmed V and J ends, which lost 6 bases and 3 bases, there was a span of 15 bases. The CDR3 DNA sequence: TGTGCCAGCAGGCCTACTCTGACAGGCTACGAGCAGTACGTC. Amino acids: CASRPTLTGYEQYV.

The gene calls are TRBV28 and TRBJ1-2; 7 bases are a match to TRBD1. Losses at the gene ends were 7 bases for V and 7 bases for J; bases not matched to a gene: 9. Per the germline V gene, CDR1 is MDHEN and CDR2 is SYDVKM. The CDR3 length is 13 residues. CDR3 sequence reads: CASTKDRVRGYTF. CDR3 coding DNA: TGTGCCAGCACCAAAGACAGGGTGCGTGGCTACACCTTC.

The V gene is TRBV5-1, the J gene TRBJ2-5; 7 nucleotides agree with TRBD2. Per germline, CDR1 SGHRS and CDR2 YFSETQ. The CDR3 spans 15 residues. The V gene end was trimmed by 4 bases and the J gene end by 6 bases; junction bases not matched to a gene: 12. The CDR3 region is CASSPNLAVQKTQYF. The CDR3 region has the DNA TGCGCCAGCAGCCCTAACCTAGCGGTTCAAAAGACCCAGTACTTC. The whole variable domain, remainder taken from reference TRBV5-1 and TRBJ2-5, is KAGVTQTPRYLIKTRGQQVTLSCSPISGHRSVSWYQQTPGQGLQFLFEYFSETQRNKGNFPGRFSGRQFSNSRSEMNVSTLELGDSALYLCASSPNLAVQKTQYFGPGTRLLVL.

This sequence joins TRBV2 and TRBJ2-3; D unresolved. CDR3 length equals 13 residues. V dropped 5 bases and J dropped 4 bases, with 10 bases sitting between them. Germline CDR1 reads SNHLY; CDR2 reads FYNNEI. CDR3 in amino acids: CASSFSRADTQYF. CDR3 nucleotides: TGTGCCAGCAGTTTCTCTAGGGCAGATACGCAGTATTTT.

J is TRBJ1-2 and V is TRBV30; weak D call: TRBD1 (5 bases). Trimming removed 3 bases at V and 8 bases at J, with 16 bases between. CDR3 length: 13 residues. Germline V gene lookup returns CDR1 GTSNPN and CDR2 SVGIG (reference sequence). CDR3 sequence reads: CAWRVSFRGGYTF. DNA of the CDR3: TGTGCCTGGAGAGTGAGTTTTCGGGGCGGCTACACCTTC.